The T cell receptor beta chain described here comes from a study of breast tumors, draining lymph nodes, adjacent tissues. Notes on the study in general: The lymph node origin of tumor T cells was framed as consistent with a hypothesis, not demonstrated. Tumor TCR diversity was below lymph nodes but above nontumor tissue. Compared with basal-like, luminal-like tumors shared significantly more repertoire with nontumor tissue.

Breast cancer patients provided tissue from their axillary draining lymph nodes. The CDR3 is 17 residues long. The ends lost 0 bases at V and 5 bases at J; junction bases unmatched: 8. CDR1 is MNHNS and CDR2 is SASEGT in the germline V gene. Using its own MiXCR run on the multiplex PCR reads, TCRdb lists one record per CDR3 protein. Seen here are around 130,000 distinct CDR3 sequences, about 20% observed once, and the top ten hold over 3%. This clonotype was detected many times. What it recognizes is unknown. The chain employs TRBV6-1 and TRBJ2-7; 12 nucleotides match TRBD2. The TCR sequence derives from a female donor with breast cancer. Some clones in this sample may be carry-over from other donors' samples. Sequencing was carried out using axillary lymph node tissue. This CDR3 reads CASSEAPSGRASHEQYF. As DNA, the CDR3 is TGTGCCAGCAGTGAAGCGCCTAGCGGGAGGGCCTCTCACGAGCAGTACTTC.